This record concerns one T cell receptor beta chain sequence. Assay runs were performed at deep level. Over several immunoSEQ plates, each subset's genomic DNA was distributed in even portions. Generated by immunoSEQ multiplex PCR, the TCRdb table keeps only in-frame clones and is missing some. The sample has roughly 490,000 clones, about 80% seen once; the top ten hold 9.5% to 15%. Healthy HIV-negative adults with no recent acute infections or vaccinations were recruited as donors. Caucasian adults residing in Nashville, Tennessee made up all the donors. Germline trimming cut 5 bases from V and 5 bases from J; bases unmatched to any gene: 5. The CDR3 consists of 13 residues. The germline V gene has CDR1 SGHTA and CDR2 FQGNSA. This record comes from a study of shared clonotypes between healthy human individuals.

Sample: PBMCs. The J gene is TRBJ1-1, the V gene TRBV7-2; 7 bases agree with TRBD1. The clonotype originates from a woman between 40 and 50 years old in good health. Some clones in this sample may be carry-over from other donors' samples. CDR3 DNA sequence: TGTGCCAGCAGCGCCACAGGGGAGACTGAAGCTTTCTTT. It translates to CASSATGETEAFF.